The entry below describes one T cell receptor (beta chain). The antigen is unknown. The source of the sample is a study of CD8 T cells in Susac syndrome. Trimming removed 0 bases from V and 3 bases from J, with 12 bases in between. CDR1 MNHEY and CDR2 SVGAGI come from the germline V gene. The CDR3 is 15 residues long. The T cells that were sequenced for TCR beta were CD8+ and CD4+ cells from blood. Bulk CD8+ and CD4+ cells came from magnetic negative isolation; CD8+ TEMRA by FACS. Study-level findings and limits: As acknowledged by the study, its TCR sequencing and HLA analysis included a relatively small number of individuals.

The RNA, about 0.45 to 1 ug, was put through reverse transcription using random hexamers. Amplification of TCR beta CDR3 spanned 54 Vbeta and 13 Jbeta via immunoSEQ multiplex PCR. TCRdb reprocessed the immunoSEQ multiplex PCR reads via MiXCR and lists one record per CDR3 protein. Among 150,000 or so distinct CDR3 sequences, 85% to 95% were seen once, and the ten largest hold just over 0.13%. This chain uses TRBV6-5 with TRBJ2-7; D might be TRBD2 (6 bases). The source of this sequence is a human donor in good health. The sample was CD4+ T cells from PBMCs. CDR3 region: CASSYSKREDYEQYF. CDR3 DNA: TGTGCCAGCAGTTACTCGAAAAGGGAGGACTACGAGCAGTACTTC.